This entry lists 25 T cell receptor beta chains sequenced from one sample in a study of cytomegalovirus exposure and HLA in healthy donors. Primers for the PCR totalled 60 Vbeta and 13 Jbeta. Assay used: immunoSEQ multiplex PCR; TCRdb lists only in-frame clones, some missing. This table holds 84,000 or so clones, roughly 80% found once. Sequencing used PBMCs. Receptors originate from a human donor in good health.

This clone showed up just once. The chain couples TRBV27 to TRBJ2-5, with D perhaps matching TRBD1 (5 bases). This CDR3 has 15 amino acids. The germline V and J ends were trimmed by 3 bases and 2 bases, with 13 bases remaining between them. CDR1 MNHEY and CDR2 SMNVEV come from the germline V gene (reference sequence). The CDR3 reads CASSFGALSQETQYF. In DNA, the CDR3 is TGTGCCAGCAGTTTTGGGGCCCTAAGTCAAGAGACCCAGTACTTC.

The chain employs TRBV4-3 and TRBJ2-7; 9 bases map to TRBD2. Germline values: CDR1 LGHNA, CDR2 YSLEER. The CDR3 loop spans 18 amino acids. The V segment lost 0 bases and the J segment 0 bases; nucleotides outside the gene matches: 9. Here the CDR3 reads CASSQDLRGGWSSYEQYF. The CDR3 DNA sequence: TGCGCCAGCAGCCAAGATTTGCGGGGGGGCTGGAGCTCCTACGAGCAGTACTTC.

V gene TRBV10-3 combines with J gene TRBJ2-6; the D gene is possibly TRBD2 (6 bases). There are 16 residues in the CDR3. Trimming took 7 bases from V and 0 from J, leaving 13 bases between them. Germline V gene lookup returns CDR1 ENHRY and CDR2 SYGVKD. The CDR3 reads CAIKEGPSSGANVLTF. For the CDR3, the DNA is TGTGCCATCAAGGAGGGTCCAAGCTCTGGGGCCAACGTCCTGACTTTC.

The chain couples TRBV5-1 to TRBJ1-4, with D maybe TRBD1 (5 bases). Looked up from germline, CDR1 is SGHRS and CDR2 is YFSETQ. V was clipped by 9 bases and J by 8 bases, with 8 bases between them. This CDR3 is 10 amino acids long. In nucleotides, the CDR3 is TGCGCCAACGACAGAGAAAAACTGTTTTTT. Translated: CANDREKLFF.

J is TRBJ2-5 and V is TRBV5-4, with 8 bases matching TRBD1. The CDR3 sequence is 14 residues long. Germline CDR1 is SGHNT and CDR2 is YYREEE (reference sequence). Trimming at V came to 3 bases and at J to 5 bases, leaving 6 bases not matched to a gene. CDR3 residues: CASSSTGAWETQYF. In DNA, the CDR3 is TGTGCCAGCAGCTCGACAGGGGCCTGGGAGACCCAGTACTTC. Full variable domain (outside the CDR3, taken from reference TRBV5-4 and TRBJ2-5): ETGVTQSPTHLIKTRGQQVTLRCSSQSGHNTVSWYQQALGQGPQFIFQYYREEENGRGNFPPRFSGLQFPNYSSELNVNALELDDSALYLCASSSTGAWETQYFGPGTRLLVL.

The sample holds a few counts of this clone. The chain has TRBV5-1 and TRBJ1-1; the D gene is possibly TRBD1 (6 bases). The CDR3 length is 16 residues. The V end was cut by 4 bases, the J end by 1 base, with 17 bases between. The V gene's germline CDR1 is SGHRS and CDR2 YFSETQ. This CDR3 is CASSLSVIGGNTEAFF. The CDR3 nucleotides read TGCGCCAGCAGCCTATCAGTGATAGGGGGGAACACTGAAGCTTTCTTT. Based on the CDR3 plus reference TRBV5-1 and TRBJ1-1, the full variable domain is KAGVTQTPRYLIKTRGQQVTLSCSPISGHRSVSWYQQTPGQGLQFLFEYFSETQRNKGNFPGRFSGRQFSNSRSEMNVSTLELGDSALYLCASSLSVIGGNTEAFFGQGTRLTVV.

The chain employs TRBV4-2 and TRBJ2-5; 7 nucleotides agree with TRBD2. The germline V gene has CDR1 LGHNA and CDR2 YNFKEQ. The CDR3 spans 14 residues. The J segment lost 5 bases and the V segment lost 3 bases, leaving 6 bases of the junction unmatched. CDR3 amino acids: CASSHRTSRETQYF. The CDR3 DNA follows: TGTGCCAGCAGCCATCGGACTAGTAGGGAGACCCAGTACTTC.

The rearrangement joins TRBV6-4 to TRBJ2-6; 7 bases are shared with TRBD1. Looked up from germline, CDR1 is MRHNA and CDR2 is SNTAGT. V trimming: 6 bases; J trimming: 0 bases; junction bases outside the gene matches: 11. The CDR3 covers 18 residues. CDR3 in amino acids: CASRRSGTDISGANVLTF. CDR3 nucleotides: TGTGCCAGCAGGAGATCCGGGACAGACATCTCTGGGGCCAACGTCCTGACTTTC.

The chain carries TRBV1 and TRBJ2-1; the D call TRBD2 from the table was never checked on the DNA. TRBV1 is a recognized pseudogene. This CDR3 region has 19 residues. In DNA form, the CDR3 reads TGCACCAGCAGCCAAGGGAGCCCTTGGACTAGCGGACCCTACAATGAGCAGTTCTTC. Encoded protein: CTSSQGSPWTSGPYNEQFF.

The V call is TRBV25-1, the J call TRBJ2-3, with 7 nucleotides matching TRBD2. CDR3 length equals 17 residues. Germline assignment: CDR1 MGHDK and CDR2 SYGVNS. Trimming removed 2 bases from V and 6 bases from J; junction bases left unmatched: 14. In DNA, the CDR3 is TGTGCCAGCAGTGAAACTGGGCTGATGGGGGAGGGGGATACGCAGTATTTT. This sequence encodes CASSETGLMGEGDTQYF.

This chain links TRBV5-6 with TRBJ1-5; TRBD1 matches 9 bases. CDR1 SGHDT and CDR2 YYEEEE come from the germline V gene. The V segment lost 4 bases and the J segment 9 bases; nucleotides outside the gene matches: 8. CDR3 length equals 14 residues. CDR3 sequence reads: CASSAGQGLGPQHF. CDR3 sequence (DNA): TGTGCCAGCAGCGCAGGACAGGGGTTGGGGCCCCAGCATTTT.

The chain links TRBV10-2 to TRBJ2-1; TRBD2 agrees at 12 bases. Germline values: CDR1 WSHSY, CDR2 SAAADI. With V trimmed by 8 bases and J by 7 bases, 6 bases remained unmatched. The CDR3 has 14 amino acids. Written as DNA, the CDR3 is TGCGCCAGCGGGTCTAGCGGGGGGGGGAATGAGCAGTTCTTC. Encoded protein: CASGSSGGGNEQFF.

The chain employs TRBV6-5 and TRBJ1-1, with a tentative D call TRBD1 (5 bases). V was trimmed by 5 bases and J by 5 bases, leaving 18 bases between them. This CDR3 is built from 15 residues. Germline assignment: CDR1 MNHEY and CDR2 SVGAGI. CDR3 DNA: TGTGCCAGCAGTGTAATGCAGGGAGGCGGTACTGAAGCTTTCTTT. It is translated as CASSVMQGGGTEAFF.

The gene calls are TRBV15 and TRBJ2-1, with 8 bases identical to TRBD2. Germline lookup yields CDR1 LNHNV and CDR2 YYDKDF (reference sequence). The CDR3 contains 17 residues. J lost 2 bases, V lost 3 bases, and 9 bases had no gene match. In DNA form, the CDR3 reads TGTGCCACCAGCAGTAGTGGCGGGGGGTTCGCCTACAATGAGCAGTTCTTC. Translation: CATSSSGGGFAYNEQFF.

A single count supports this clone. The V and J genes are TRBV18 and TRBJ1-4, with D possibly TRBD1 on 5 matching bases. V lost 3 bases, J lost 8 bases, and 16 bases lay in between. Germline V gene lookup returns CDR1 KGHSH and CDR2 LQKENI. There are 15 residues in the CDR3. The CDR3 spells CASSPRTNGGEKLFF. CDR3 DNA sequence: TGTGCCAGCTCACCTCGGACGAATGGGGGGGAAAAACTGTTTTTT.

This clone was seen only once. The V call is TRBV5-4, the J call TRBJ2-5; 11 bases map to TRBD2. V gave up 7 bases and J gave up 4 bases; unmatched junction bases: 12. The CDR3 consists of 16 residues. The germline gives CDR1 SGHNT, CDR2 YYREEE (reference sequence). This CDR3 is CASFRLAGGPGETQYF. In DNA, the CDR3 is TGTGCCAGCTTCCGGTTAGCGGGGGGGCCGGGAGAGACCCAGTACTTC.

The CDR3, as DNA: TGCGCCAGCAGCTTGATGGGGAGTGACGGCTACACCTTC. Translated, it gives CASSLMGSDGYTF. V usage is TRBV5-1 and J usage is TRBJ1-2; D unresolved. The V end was cut by 1 base, the J end by 8 bases, with 12 bases between. CDR1 and CDR2 from the germline V gene are SGHRS and YFSETQ. The CDR3 contains 13 residues. The whole variable domain, filled in from reference TRBV5-1 and TRBJ1-2, reads KAGVTQTPRYLIKTRGQQVTLSCSPISGHRSVSWYQQTPGQGLQFLFEYFSETQRNKGNFPGRFSGRQFSNSRSEMNVSTLELGDSALYLCASSLMGSDGYTFGSGTRLTVV.

The chain uses TRBV6-1 and TRBJ1-5; TRBD1 might be the D (5 bases). The germline V gene encodes CDR1 MNHNS and CDR2 SASEGT. There are 19 residues in the CDR3. Trimming left V 3 bases short and J 0 bases short, with 21 bases between. CDR3 loop: CASSDPLFSGMNSNQPQHF. As DNA, the CDR3 is TGTGCCAGCAGTGACCCCCTTTTCTCAGGGATGAATAGCAATCAGCCCCAGCATTTT.

This chain joins TRBV7-8 and TRBJ1-3; D is possibly TRBD1 (6 bases). Germline CDR1 and CDR2: SGHVS and FQNEAQ. The V and J ends lost 1 base and 3 bases respectively, with 10 bases between them. The CDR3 is 15 residues long. The CDR3 nucleotides are TGTGCCAGCAGCTTAGATACAGGGTTTGGAAACACCATATATTTT. Amino acids: CASSLDTGFGNTIYF.

The rearrangement uses TRBV9 and TRBJ1-3, with D possibly being TRBD1 (6 bases). Trimming removed 0 bases at V and 0 bases at J, with 10 bases between. CDR1 and CDR2 (germline): SGDLS, YYNGEE. The CDR3 contains 16 residues. The CDR3 nucleotides are TGTGCCAGCAGCGTAGCGGACAGTGCCTCTGGAAACACCATATATTTT. It is translated as CASSVADSASGNTIYF.

The chain joins TRBV14 to TRBJ2-1, with TRBD2 matching 7 bases. This CDR3 is 15 amino acids long. Germline CDR1 is SGHDN and CDR2 is FVKESK. Trimming cost V 2 bases and J 4 bases; bases outside gene matches: 5. Written as DNA, the CDR3 is TGTGCCAGCAGCCAACAGCGGGGTCATTACAATGAGCAGTTCTTC. It encodes CASSQQRGHYNEQFF.

The rearrangement links TRBV27 to TRBJ1-1, with D possibly being TRBD1 (5 bases). Trimming shortened V by 3 bases and J by 2 bases, and 19 bases separated the two germline ends. CDR3 length equals 17 residues. CDR1 is MNHEY, CDR2 SMNVEV, per germline (reference sequence). The CDR3 bases are TGTGCCAGCAGTTTGTTGCCGATCAGGGCTTCAAACACTGAAGCTTTCTTT. Its translation is CASSLLPIRASNTEAFF.

J is TRBJ1-2 and V is TRBV13; D is ambiguous. Germline V gene lookup returns CDR1 PRHDT and CDR2 FYEKMQ (reference sequence). This CDR3 has 12 amino acids. Deletions cut 2 bases from V and 8 bases from J, with 9 bases between. Here the CDR3 DNA reads TGTGCCAGCAGCTTATTTTCGCGAGGCTACACCTTC. This codes for CASSLFSRGYTF.

The chain employs TRBV7-2 and TRBJ2-7; 7 bases fit TRBD2. CDR1 and CDR2 from the germline V gene are SGHTA and FQGNSA. This CDR3 comprises 14 residues. Trimming at V came to 1 base and at J to 11 bases, leaving 11 bases not matched to a gene. This chain's CDR3 is CASSLGEGTSGEYF. The DNA for the CDR3 is TGTGCCAGCAGCTTAGGGGAGGGGACCTCAGGAGAGTACTTC.

CDR3 sequence reads: CASSRGGEDTQYF. The CDR3 DNA follows: TGTGCCAGCAGCCGGGGCGGGGAGGATACGCAGTATTTT. This rearrangement joins TRBV5-5 to TRBJ2-3, with a possible D match to TRBD2 (6 bases). Trimming removed 4 bases at V and 6 bases at J, with 12 bases between. Germline V gene lookup returns CDR1 SGHKS and CDR2 YYEKEE (reference sequence). The CDR3 consists of 13 residues.